This T cell receptor beta chain is from a study of cytomegalovirus exposure and HLA in healthy donors listed by TCRdb under 2017. For context, the study as a whole: An earlier analysis of about 560 of the donors reported 276 Gb of sequence data and 95 million to 140 million unique TCR beta sequences obtained from about 200 million T cells. About 300 gigabases of sequencing data and around 87 million unique TCR sequences were included in an early release covering around 650 HLA-typed donors. Of the approximately 400 genotyped donors, over 65% fell in the genetic ancestry cluster associated with self-reported Caucasian donors. The study was designed to test whether signatures of past pathogen exposure could be identified by cataloging public T cell receptors. The T cell repertoires of some 700 subjects were profiled by immunosequencing and related to cytomegalovirus serostatus. Along with the approximately 700-subject first cohort, a separate validation cohort of roughly 110 different subjects was used. To predict cytomegalovirus infection status, the study brought together high-throughput TCR immunosequencing, statistical association of individual TCRs with disease status, and machine learning. A later analysis re-examined previously published TCR beta repertoires from hundreds of donors and added high-resolution HLA genotyping to investigate patterns of TCR occurrence. Rather than using new phenotypic data, the later analysis identified candidate immune exposures from TCR beta sequences and from how often those sequences occurred across donors. To decide whether each TCR beta V gene segment behaved as functional or pseudogenic, an earlier analysis of fewer than 750 of the donors relied on high-throughput TCR beta sequencing. Donor age, sex, ethnicity and CMV serostatus were compiled alongside the repertoire data. In a later genetic analysis, genome-wide SNP genotypes for about 65% of the roughly 700 donors were used, and that subset was treated as a discovery cohort. Every repertoire in the discovery cohort had been generated on one and the same sequencing platform. HLA typing covered class I and class II loci at four-digit resolution. Typing coverage differed by locus: A, B, C, DRB1 and DQB1 were typed in roughly 620-640 donors, DQA1 in 522, DPA1 in roughly 590, and DPB1 in approximately 450. Because of strong linkage in the cohort, a few DR-DQ haplotypes were treated as single units for association and clustering. Among some 400 genotyped donors of the cohort, an average of around 240,000 unique TCR beta nucleotide sequences were sequenced per donor, roughly 20% of them non-productive.

General conclusions and limits of the study: Some IMGT-functional V segments, including TRBV6-2 and TRBV6-3, could not be distinguished by the 87-base-pair reads and were therefore excluded. A later analysis reported that several top co-occurrence clusters appeared linked to parvovirus B19, influenza, CMV and Epstein-Barr virus. Assigning TCR associations to individual alleles was difficult when HLA alleles, especially DR and DQ, strongly co-occurred. Across donors, most TCR sequences were observed very rarely, whereas some public TCRs were present in many individuals. The sequencing pipeline was judged likely to have produced a cluster of highly shared sequence variants as a technical artifact. Compared with the approximately 700-donor mean, donors in an Asian-associated ancestry cluster had fewer N-insertions in productive TCRs, according to a later genetic analysis. Because counts were too low, more than 15 rarely observed V segments, including chromosome 9 orphons, were left out of the earlier analysis of a few hundred of the donors. The authors suggested that the approach could potentially be extended to other disease states and immunological phenotypes. The study listed 150 to 200 TCR beta chains as associated with cytomegalovirus. An association between a missense DCLRE1C variant and V-gene and J-gene trimming of TCR beta chains was found in a later genetic analysis and replicated in an independent cohort. Roughly uniform sequencing depth across donors was assumed in presence/absence analyses, although this assumption may not hold. Because some donors lacked HLA typing at each locus, the association tests relied only on the typed subset. In a later analysis, most CMV-associated TCR beta chains were found to appear HLA-restricted, with HLA associations seemingly driven largely by CMV exposure. In vitro tests confirmed that a few of the cytomegalovirus-associated TCR beta chains recognize cytomegalovirus antigens. In a later analysis, around 15,000 TCR beta sequences were associated with specific HLA alleles at a false discovery rate of 0.05. Linkage disequilibrium might explain the correlated functional status among segregating V segments, but an unknown experimental factor could not be ruled out. Only TCR beta chains were sequenced in this cohort, and the absence of alpha or paired-chain data limited detectable features. In a later analysis, HLA-associated TCR beta chains were found to be more clonally expanded and to have lower generation probabilities than equally common non-associated chains. CMV serostatus was the only immune exposure information available for the cohort. In an earlier analysis of some 500 of the donors, most TCR beta V segments were observed in productive rearrangements about 87% or about 30% of the time, broadly matching IMGT annotations. The classifier was reported to diagnose cytomegalovirus status with high specificity and sensitivity in both the original and validation cohorts. A further reported finding was that TCR beta sequences accurately predicted the HLA-A and HLA-B alleles for most subjects in the first cohort. In a later analysis, the rate of TCR association differed among HLA loci, with DRB1 alleles having the most associated TCRs and HLA-C alleles having the fewest.

Note on this clone: Its binding antigen is unknown. The input lacks base qualities; no much larger clone sits a single base away.

The cohort was made up of 650 to 700 healthy bone marrow donors. Cohort members were all nominally healthy when sampled, although unrecorded immune exposures were likely present. The donor tested CMV seronegative, placing the donor among the 350 or so seronegative members of the cohort. A peripheral blood sample was provided by each donor, and peripheral blood mononuclear cells were used for TCR beta sequencing. Genomic DNA extraction from the blood cell samples was performed with the Qiagen DNeasy Blood Extraction Kit. Library creation used the immunoSEQ multiplex PCR assay. For the multiplex PCR, a mixture combining 60 forward primers for TCR Vbeta segments and 13 reverse primers for TCR Jbeta segments was used. The CDR3 region of rearranged TCR beta genes was amplified from genomic DNA by a multiplex PCR assay. On the Illumina HiSeq System, the amplified TCR beta libraries were sequenced as 87-base-pair reads. Regarding the original processing steps: A later analysis counted tens of millions of unique TCR beta chains across the 550 to 750 repertoires, and 10 million to 11 million of these chains were shared by at least two donors. A nearest-neighbor algorithm error-corrected the raw reads and collapsed the reads into unique sequences, merging closely related sequences to remove PCR and sequencing errors. V, D and J gene segments were assigned by aligning CDR3 sequences to IMGT reference sequences. Each retained sequence needed at least a six-nucleotide match to both a V gene segment and a J gene segment. A rearrangement counted as productive if the CDR3 had no stop codons and remained in frame with V and J, and every other rearrangement counted as non-productive. Following IMGT convention, CDR3 was defined as the stretch from the second conserved V-encoded cysteine up to the conserved J-encoded phenylalanine. In an earlier analysis of around 600 of the donors, sequences lacking an unambiguous match to a single V gene segment were excluded. An earlier analysis of approximately 590 of the donors classified V segments as functional when productive rearrangements were above 56.7% and as segregating when the standard deviation between donors was above 5%. A statistical classification framework was developed to diagnose cytomegalovirus status using the catalog of TCR beta chain sequences. In a later analysis, TCR nucleotide sequences were compared against IMGT/GENE-DB human TR gene sequences so that V and J genes could be assigned. Using the TCRdist pipeline, a later analysis assigned CDR3 sequences along with most-parsimonious VDJ recombination scenarios. In a later analysis, each TCR beta chain was defined by its CDR3 amino acid sequence together with its V-gene family, and reads without a unique V-gene family were excluded. In a later analysis, fewer than 650 highly shared, low-generation-probability nucleotide sequences were removed to address suspected cross-contamination and a sequencing artifact. For each public chain, a later analysis derived a clonal expansion index from normalized ranks of inferred template counts within each repertoire. Generation probabilities in a later analysis came from a VDJ recombination model fitted to out-of-frame rearrangements, and those results were checked against IGoR. Hypergeometric tests were used in a later analysis to score TCR-TCR, TCR-HLA and TCR-CMV co-occurrence, with a repertoire-size bias correction applied to the TCR pairs. False discovery rates were estimated in a later analysis by permuting HLA or CMV assignments 20 times. In a later analysis, co-occurring TCRs were grouped using DBSCAN, and TCRdist sequence similarity was added for clustering within HLA-allele-positive subsets. Repertoires with fewer than 30,000 or more than 120,000 public chains were left out of co-occurrence clustering, as were a few repertoires with anomalous nucleotide sharing. Sourced from immuneACCESS, this table was stored by TCRdb with only in-frame sequences that have V and J called. A share of the clones is absent; for the studies checked, an unresolved V gene accounts for under half, and the remainder has no known explanation. V and J calls and clone size are as listed in that table; D and trimming were resolved from the DNA. The sample table lists about 73,000 clones, 60% to 85% of them with a count of one. The top ten clones comprise roughly an eighth of the sample.

From cysteine to phenylalanine, the CDR3 is 14 amino acids long. Only the CDR3 portion is preserved as DNA: 42 bases, with reading frame beginning at the first base. From the germline V gene, CDR1 is KGHSH and CDR2 is LQKENI. The germline V end is reduced by 3 bases and the J end by 9 bases; junction bases left unmatched: 4. The specimen was PBMCs. This sequence uses TRBV18 and TRBJ1-6; 8 junctional bases match TRBD1. This sequence originates from a man in his 70s in good health and CMV-seronegative. The sequenced DNA is TGTGCCAGCTCACCCTTCGACAGGGGTTCACCCCTCCACTTT. It codes for CASSPFDRGSPLHF. Beyond the CDR3, the reference TRBV18 and TRBJ1-6 genes provide the residues; the full variable domain reads: NAGVMQNPRHLVRRRGQEARLRCSPMKGHSHVYWYRQLPEEGLKFMVYLQKENIIDESGMPKERFSAEFPKEGPSILRIQQVVRGDSAAYFCASSPFDRGSPLHFGNGTRLTVT.